What follows is one T cell receptor beta chain and its context. These data are taken from a study of preoperative IRX-2 immunotherapy in early breast cancer. The sample's treatment: preoperative locoregional IRX-2 cytokine immunotherapy. Preoperative locoregional IRX-2 cytokine immunotherapy was tested in the phase Ib source study. The table came from immunoSEQ multiplex PCR; TCRdb's copy has only in-frame clones and leaves some out. The sample consists of about 32,000 clones, roughly four fifths of them appearing once. The specimen was lymph node tissue, collected from a patient treated with IRX-2 immunotherapy. The receptor was derived from a human donor with breast cancer.

The CDR3 loop is CAWRRPTAGQRGELFF. The CDR3 DNA sequence: TGTGCCTGGAGAAGGCCCACCGCCGGCCAGCGCGGGGAGCTGTTTTTT. The V and J genes are TRBV30 and TRBJ2-2; no clear D gene. The V and J ends lost 3 bases and 7 bases respectively, with 21 bases between them. Germline assignment: CDR1 GTSNPN and CDR2 SVGIG (reference sequence). There are 16 residues in the CDR3.